Given below is one T cell receptor (beta chain) in context. Which antigen it targets is not known. Base quality data are lacking; no much larger clone is found one base away. TCRbeta CDR3 regions were amplified from genomic DNA using the immunoSEQ Assay, a bias-controlled multiplex PCR. As for the original processing: Within the assay, amplification of reference gene primers was used to estimate how many nucleated cells each sample contained. Sequence reads were collapsed and filtered to measure the absolute abundance of every unique TCRbeta CDR3 rearrangement. For each sample, productive Simpson clonality was calculated as the square root of Simpson's diversity index across productive rearrangements. TCRdb took over this immuneACCESS table, retaining in-frame rearrangements with V and J assigned. Such tables are incomplete; in checked studies, under half of the missing clones stem from an unresolved V gene, and the remainder is unexplained. The DNA was the basis for D and trimming; V, J and clone size are from that table. Here the sample has around 400,000 clones; about 90% occur a single time. The ten most abundant clones make up around 1.7% of the sample.

Enrolling through a virtual design, the prospective study's participants ranged in age from roughly 18 to 89 years and lived across more than 20 United States geographic areas. To assign participants to cohorts, the prospective study relied on clinical history that participants themselves reported in a screening survey and a study questionnaire. For ImmuneRACE Cohort 3, a participant was defined as recovered based on two consecutive negative NP/OP PCR tests, clearance by a healthcare professional, or resolution of symptoms. Each participant in the prospective study had whole blood, serum and a nasopharyngeal or oropharyngeal swab collected by mobile phlebotomists. Over a roughly 2-month period, participants in the prospective study had the option of providing additional blood draws and questionnaires. Before DNA extraction, blood samples from the prospective study were shipped at room temperature or frozen.

The CDR3 measures 14 amino acids from cysteine to phenylalanine. Only the CDR3 portion is preserved as DNA: 42 bases, with reading frame beginning at the first base. For this chain, trimming is 3 bases at the V end and 6 bases at the J end, and the number of junction bases without a gene match is 1. CDR1 and CDR2 are read off the germline V gene (reference sequence) as LGHDT and YNNKEL. The sample is drawn from a study of blood T cell repertoires in COVID-19 (dated by TCRdb to about 2020). For context, the study as a whole: Samples covering the acute and convalescent phases of COVID-19 were provided by collaborators in the United States, Italy and Spain. The material from the prospective study consisted of cDNA or gDNA derived from T cells, B-cell-depleted T cells, or PBMCs. Subjects who had been exposed to COVID-19, were actively infected with it, or had recovered from it provided the deeply sampled blood TCRbeta repertoires that made up the dataset. A freely available public database, intended as a resource for researchers studying the immune response to SARS-CoV-2, is where the repertoires were released. Samples were obtained from the ongoing ImmuneRACE study (first 160 participants) and from about 1,300 subjects provided by 6 global collaborators. Nearly every sample came with metadata listing a de-identified subject ID, COVID-19 status, age in years and sex. Where available, HLA class I and class II types were obtained from metadata supplied by the sample provider rather than from assay-based typing.

Overall study results and their limits: How much clinical and demographic metadata was included differed by source and by participant, and the metadata was provided uncurated.

Sequenced input: PBMCs or T cells enriched from blood (not recorded which). The clonotype was recovered from a woman under 40 who had recovered from COVID-19. The V and J segments used are TRBV3-1 (or the pseudogene TRBV3-2) and TRBJ1-4, and 10 bases in between align with TRBD1. In nucleotides, the sequence is TGTGCCAGCAGCCAGGGACAGGGGCATGAAAAACTGTTTTTT. Its protein product is CASSQGQGHEKLFF.